Described below is a single T cell receptor beta chain sequence and its context. The record originates from a study of blood T cell repertoires in COVID-19. Overall study: Sites across the United States, Italy and Spain contributed samples from acute and convalescent COVID-19. PBMCs, B-cell-depleted T cells, or T cells were the source of the cDNA or gDNA that made up the material.

Recovered Cohort 3 donors showed two negative PCRs, clearance, or symptom resolution. Authors' processing steps: Using reference gene primer amplification, nucleated cell counts were estimated. The repertoire was sequenced with immunoSEQ multiplex PCR; TCRdb's copy has only in-frame clones and lacks some. V, J and clone size are taken as reported in that table, and D and trimming were inferred from the DNA itself. The table records 250,000 to 400,000 clones, over 75% of them present only once. What was sequenced was PBMCs or T cells enriched from blood (not recorded which). The clonotype was recovered from a woman younger than 45 who had recovered from COVID-19.

CDR3 DNA: TGTGCCAGCAGCCCCCGTACAGGGGCGAACACTGAAGCTTTCTTT. Translation gives CASSPRTGANTEAFF. This chain links TRBV7-6 with TRBJ1-1; 7 bases are a match to TRBD1. V trimming: 5 bases; J trimming: 1 base; junction bases outside the gene matches: 7. This CDR3 comprises 15 residues. CDR1 and CDR2 (germline): SGHVS, FNYEAQ. The variable domain in full, with the rest retrieved from reference TRBV7-6 and TRBJ1-1, is GAGVSQSPRYKVTKRGQDVALRCDPISGHVSLYWYRQALGQGPEFLTYFNYEAQQDKSGLPNDRFSAERPEGSISTLTIQRTEQRDSAMYRCASSPRTGANTEAFFGQGTRLTVV.